This TCR beta chain was identified in a study of shared clonotypes between healthy human individuals. This table comes from immunoSEQ multiplex PCR, and its TCRdb copy is limited to in-frame clones, with some not included. The sample holds roughly 95,000 clones, approximately 51% seen once. Germline V gives CDR1 SGHTA, CDR2 FQGNSA. Trimming took 3 bases from V and 4 from J, leaving 13 bases between them. CDR3 length: 15 residues. Sequencing used PBMCs. The chain combines TRBV7-2 with TRBJ1-5; D is undetermined. This sequence originates from a woman aged 40 to 50 in good health. Some clones in this sample may be carry-over from other donors' samples. This CDR3 reads CASSLGQTLNQPQHF. In DNA form, the CDR3 reads TGTGCCAGCAGCTTGGGTCAGACGCTGAATCAGCCCCAGCATTTT.